This entry is about one T cell receptor (beta chain). The antigen remains undetermined. This sample is part of a study of vaccination effects on CD4 cells after COVID-19. Study findings and constraints: Cross-reaction with common cold coronaviruses was seen in only 1 of 255 vaccine-induced clones from healthy vaccinees.

Germline V CDR1 and CDR2: LNHDA, SQIVND (reference sequence). V was pared by 4 bases and J by 6 bases, with 12 bases between. The CDR3 contains 14 residues. Viral peptide pools were used in the ViraFEST assay to expand antigen-specific CD4+ T cells, and sequencing came afterward. A roughly 11-day culture period preceded the isolation of CD4+ T cells. Nucleocapsid antibody tests were negative, and the vaccine recipients had no prior SARS-CoV-2 infection. Using immunoSEQ multiplex PCR, the repertoire was profiled, and TCRdb retains in-frame clones only, with some absent. This table has under 75,000 clones, 80% appearing once.

This chain connects TRBV19 to TRBJ1-4; D remains ambiguous. The material was CD4+ T cells from PBMCs cultured with SARS-CoV-2 spike peptides, obtained before COVID-19 vaccination. The sequence was obtained from a human donor who received a COVID-19 vaccine. CDR3 residues: CASSTGPSYEKLFF. Written as DNA, the CDR3 is TGTGCCAGTAGTACGGGCCCAAGTTATGAAAAACTGTTTTTT.